Listed below are T cell receptor beta chains from one sample, sequenced in a study of cytomegalovirus exposure and HLA in healthy donors. Measured with immunoSEQ multiplex PCR; TCRdb has only the in-frame clones, and not every one. The sample gives 180,000 or so clones, roughly 77% of which show up once; less than 9.5% is in the top ten. Source material: PBMCs. The receptors stem from a woman aged 40 to 49 in good health and CMV-seropositive. Both conserved end residues are part of each CDR3. The D gene is left open where the match is weak. Size tells how often a clone was seen (once, few, many) or the class of an expanded clone, and some rows leave it out.

size: -; V: TRBV10-1; D: TRBD1; J: TRBJ2-7; DNA: TGCGCCAGCAGTGACCGCCGGGACAGGGGAAACTACGAGCAGTACTTC; CDR3: CASSDRRDRGNYEQYF
size: -; V: TRBV27; D: TRBD1; J: TRBJ1-2; DNA: TGTGCCAGCAGTTTCCTCCCGGACAGGGAGGCGAGAGGCTACACCTTC; CDR3: CASSFLPDREARGYTF
size: -; V: TRBV29-1; D: TRBD1; J: TRBJ2-7; DNA: TGCAGCGTTGAAGATGCAGGGGGACACTACGAGCAGTACTTC; CDR3: CSVEDAGGHYEQYF
size: -; V: TRBV2; D: TRBD1; J: TRBJ2-5; DNA: TGTGCCAGCAGTCCTTGGATGGGACAGTCCATCGAGACCCAGTACTTC; CDR3: CASSPWMGQSIETQYF
size: once; V: TRBV28; D: -; J: TRBJ1-6; DNA: TGTGCCAGCAGTTTGGGGGGGTCTTTCGGTTCACCCCTCCACTTT; CDR3: CASSLGGSFGSPLHF
size: -; V: TRBV28; D: TRBD2; J: TRBJ2-5; DNA: TGTGCCAGCAGTTTTAGGCTAGCGGGAGATGAGACCCAGTACTTC; CDR3: CASSFRLAGDETQYF
size: -; V: TRBV4-1; D: TRBD1; J: TRBJ1-4; DNA: TGCGCCAGCAGCCAACCTCGACAGGGGACGAGGAATGAAAAACTGTTTTTT; CDR3: CASSQPRQGTRNEKLFF
size: -; V: TRBV9; D: -; J: TRBJ2-1; DNA: TGTGCCAGCAGCGAGAGGGGGGGGTACAATGAGCAGTTCTTC; CDR3: CASSERGGYNEQFF
size: -; V: TRBV6-5; D: -; J: TRBJ2-3; DNA: TGTGCCAGCAGCATGCGGGACGGCGGGACGGATACGCAGTATTTT; CDR3: CASSMRDGGTDTQYF
size: -; V: TRBV7-9; D: -; J: TRBJ1-4; DNA: TGTGCCAGCAGTTCAGGACATGGGAATGAAAAACTGTTTTTT; CDR3: CASSSGHGNEKLFF
size: once; V: TRBV7-9; D: -; J: TRBJ2-5; DNA: TGTGCCAGCAGCCTCCCCCGGAGGGCCGGGGAGACCCAGTACTTC; CDR3: CASSLPRRAGETQYF
size: -; V: TRBV28; D: TRBD1; J: TRBJ1-1; DNA: TGTGCCAGCAGTGTACCGGGGTCAGGGGGTAACACTGAAGCTTTCTTT; CDR3: CASSVPGSGGNTEAFF
size: -; V: TRBV18; D: TRBD2; J: TRBJ2-7; DNA: TGTGCCAGCTCACCCCCGGGACTAGCGGATTACGAGCAGTACTTC; CDR3: CASSPPGLADYEQYF
size: -; V: TRBV7-2; D: TRBD1; J: TRBJ2-2; DNA: TGTGCCAGCAGCTTAGCTGTTCGTGGACAGGGTGGCCTTAGGCTGTTTTTT; CDR3: CASSLAVRGQGGLRLFF
size: -; V: TRBV28; D: -; J: TRBJ2-3; DNA: TGTGCCAGTCCACCCGGGAGTCGAAGCACAGATACGCAGTATTTT; CDR3: CASPPGSRSTDTQYF
size: few; V: TRBV28; D: TRBD1; J: TRBJ1-2; DNA: TGTGCCAGCAGGTTGGACAGGAGGGAGGGCTACACCTTC; CDR3: CASRLDRREGYTF